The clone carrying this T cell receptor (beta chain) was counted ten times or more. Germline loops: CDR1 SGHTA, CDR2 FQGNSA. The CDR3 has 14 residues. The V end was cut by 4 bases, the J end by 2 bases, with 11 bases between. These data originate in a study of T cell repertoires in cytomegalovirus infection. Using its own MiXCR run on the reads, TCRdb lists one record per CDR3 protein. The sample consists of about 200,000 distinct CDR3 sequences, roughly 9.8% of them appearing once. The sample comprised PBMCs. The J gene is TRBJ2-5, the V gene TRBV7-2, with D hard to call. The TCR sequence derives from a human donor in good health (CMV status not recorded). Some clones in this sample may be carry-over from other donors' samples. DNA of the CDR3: TGTGCCAGCAGCTCAGAGAGAGTTCAAGAGACCCAGTACTTC. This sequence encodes CASSSERVQETQYF.